This T cell receptor beta chain was obtained from a study of blood T cell repertoires in COVID-19 (dated by TCRdb to 2020 to 2022). About the study as a whole: Collaborator samples came from the United States, Italy and Spain and covered acute and convalescent phases of COVID-19. A freely available public database, intended as a resource for researchers studying the immune response to SARS-CoV-2, is where the repertoires were released. The prospective study material was composed of cDNA or gDNA derived from T cells, B-cell-depleted T cells, or PBMCs. Subjects who had been exposed to COVID-19, were actively infected with it, or had recovered from it provided the deeply sampled blood TCRbeta repertoires that made up the dataset. The sample metadata nearly always contained a de-identified subject ID, COVID-19 status, age in years and sex. Samples were obtained from the ongoing ImmuneRACE study (first 160 participants) and from 1,000 to 1,500 subjects provided by 6 global collaborators. Where available, HLA class I and class II types were taken from metadata supplied by the sample provider and were not determined by assay-based typing.

Based on the germline V gene, the CDR1 and CDR2 sequences are SGHAT and FQNNGV. The CDR3 contains 16 residues, cysteine and phenylalanine counted. The CDR3 DNA has 48 bases and is translated from base 1. The germline V and J ends show losses of 5 bases and 5 bases respectively, and no gene match explains 10 bases of the junction. Participants in the prospective study were enrolled through a virtual design, were aged roughly 18 to 100 years, and lived in 24 United States geographic areas. Cohort assignment in the prospective study relied on participant-reported clinical history from a screening survey and a study questionnaire. In the prospective study, whole blood, serum and a nasopharyngeal or oropharyngeal swab were collected from each participant by mobile phlebotomists. Participants in the prospective study had the option to provide additional blood draws and questionnaires over a roughly 2-month period. Before DNA extraction, prospective study blood samples were shipped either frozen or at room temperature.

TCRbeta CDR3 regions were amplified from genomic DNA by means of the immunoSEQ Assay, a bias-controlled multiplex PCR. The study's processing was this. The number of nucleated cells in each sample was estimated from the amplification of reference gene primers within the assay. To quantify the absolute abundance of each unique TCRbeta CDR3 rearrangement, sequence reads were collapsed and filtered. For each sample, productive Simpson clonality was calculated by taking the square root of Simpson's diversity index across productive rearrangements. In TCRdb, the immuneACCESS table is reduced to in-frame sequences with V and J assigned. These tables do not hold every clone; where another copy was compared, an unresolved V gene accounts for under half, and the others remain unexplained. V and J calls and clone size are copied from that table; D and trimming were computed from the DNA. In this sample the table shows over 200,000 clones, roughly 89% of which occur a single time. Of the sample, 10% falls within the top ten clones.

On this clone: Its antigen remains unidentified. Per-base qualities were not stored, and no clone one base away is much larger.

Results the study describes overall, beyond this receptor: How much clinical and demographic metadata was included differed by source and by participant, and the metadata was provided uncurated.

Sample: PBMCs or T cells enriched from blood (not recorded which). The sequence is built from TRBV11-2 and TRBJ1-2, and 11 bases in between align with TRBD1. This sequence was found in a man aged 18 to 30 with acute COVID-19. CDR3 protein: CASSPPGQGAGYGYTF. The nucleotides are TGTGCCAGCAGCCCGCCTGGACAGGGGGCTGGGTATGGCTACACCTTC.